This T cell receptor beta chain comes out of a study of cytomegalovirus exposure and HLA in healthy donors (dated by TCRdb to 2016 to 2017). Regarding the complete study: An earlier analysis of 550 to 700 of the donors reported 250 to 300 Gb of sequence data and 117 million unique TCR beta sequences from 150 million to 200 million T cells. The study aimed to test whether signatures of past pathogen exposure could be identified by cataloging public T cell receptors. The T cell repertoires of some 700 subjects were profiled by immunosequencing and related to cytomegalovirus serostatus. Class I and class II HLA loci were covered by the typing at four-digit resolution. A later analysis re-examined previously published TCR beta repertoires from more than 550 donors and added high-resolution HLA genotyping to investigate patterns of TCR occurrence. Typing coverage varied by locus: 629-630 donors for A, B, C, DRB1 and DQB1; approximately 500 for DQA1; over 600 for DPA1; around 450 for DPB1. Genome-wide SNP genotypes for about 60% of the roughly 700 donors were used in a later genetic analysis, which treated that subset as a discovery cohort. Across about 380 genotyped donors of the cohort, an average of about 220,000 unique TCR beta nucleotide sequences per donor were sequenced, and roughly 20% of those sequences were non-productive. All discovery cohort repertoires had been generated using a single sequencing platform. Besides the first cohort of hundreds of subjects, a separate validation cohort made up of roughly 120 different subjects was used. To predict cytomegalovirus infection status, the study combined high-throughput TCR immunosequencing, statistical association of individual TCRs with disease status, and machine learning. Donor age, sex, ethnicity and CMV serostatus were collected together with the repertoire data. Several DR-DQ haplotypes were treated as single units for association and clustering because of strong linkage in the cohort. Rather than drawing on any new phenotypic data, the later analysis identified candidate immune exposures from TCR beta sequences and the way those sequences occurred across donors. An early release covering about 600 HLA-typed donors comprised around 300 gigabases of sequencing data and approximately 80 million unique TCR sequences. Among the roughly 400 genotyped donors, about 85% belonged to the genetic ancestry cluster associated with self-reported Caucasian donors. To decide whether each TCR beta V gene segment behaved as functional or pseudogenic, an earlier analysis of approximately 600 of the donors relied on high-throughput TCR beta sequencing.

Results and caveats for the whole study, not just this receptor: A further reported finding was that TCR beta sequences accurately predicted the HLA-A and HLA-B alleles for most subjects in the first cohort. Most CMV-associated TCR beta chains appeared to be HLA-restricted in a later analysis, and the HLA associations seemed to be driven largely by CMV exposure. Roughly uniform sequencing depth across donors was assumed in presence/absence analyses, although this assumption may not hold. The sequencing pipeline was judged likely to have produced a cluster of highly shared sequence variants as a technical artifact. Most TCR sequences were observed very rarely across donors, whereas some public TCRs were present in many individuals. This cohort had only TCR beta chains sequenced, and the lack of alpha or paired-chain data limited which features could be detected. According to a later analysis, TCR association rates differed among HLA loci, with DRB1 alleles showing the most associated TCRs and HLA-C alleles showing the fewest. Because HLA typing was missing for some donors at each locus, association tests included only the typed subset. In a later analysis, 16,951 TCR beta sequences were associated with specific HLA alleles at a false discovery rate of 0.05. In an earlier analysis of about 600 of the donors, most TCR beta V segments appeared in productive rearrangements about 87% or about 30% of the time, broadly matching IMGT annotations. In a later genetic analysis, a missense DCLRE1C variant was associated with V-gene and J-gene trimming of TCR beta chains, and the association was replicated in an independent cohort. Compared with the 666-donor mean, donors in an Asian-associated ancestry cluster had fewer N-insertions in productive TCRs, according to a later genetic analysis. Strong co-occurrence of HLA alleles, especially DR and DQ, made assigning TCR associations to individual alleles difficult. In a later analysis, HLA-associated TCR beta chains were found to be more clonally expanded and to have lower generation probabilities than equally common non-associated chains. Linkage disequilibrium might explain the correlated functional status among segregating V segments, but an unknown experimental factor could not be ruled out. The 87-base-pair reads could not distinguish some IMGT-functional V segments, including TRBV6-2 and TRBV6-3, so those segments were excluded. The only immune exposure information available for the cohort was CMV serostatus. In vitro tests confirmed that a few of the cytomegalovirus-associated TCR beta chains recognize cytomegalovirus antigens. It was suggested by the authors that the approach could potentially be generalized to other disease states and immunological phenotypes. The earlier analysis of approximately 560 of the donors excluded 15 to 20 rarely observed V segments, including chromosome 9 orphons, because counts were too low. In both the original and validation cohorts, the classifier was reported to diagnose cytomegalovirus status with high specificity and sensitivity. In the study, about 150 TCR beta chains were listed as associated with cytomegalovirus. According to a later analysis, parvovirus B19, influenza, CMV and Epstein-Barr virus appeared linked to several top co-occurrence clusters.

The cohort comprised fewer than 700 healthy bone marrow donors. All cohort members were sampled while nominally healthy, although unrecorded immune exposures were likely present. The donor was CMV seronegative and was included in the group of several hundred seronegative cohort members. A peripheral blood sample was provided by each donor, and peripheral blood mononuclear cells were used for TCR beta sequencing. Genomic DNA extraction from the blood cell samples was performed with the Qiagen DNeasy Blood Extraction Kit. V is trimmed back by 4 bases and J by 1 base, and the junction contains 3 bases that no gene match accounts for. The germline V gene sets CDR1 to SGHRS and CDR2 to YFSETQ. Taken from cysteine to phenylalanine, the CDR3 has 15 residues. CDR3 DNA is the only sequence kept; it has 45 bases, read in frame from the first base. The library was made by the immunoSEQ multiplex PCR assay. For the multiplex PCR, a mixture combining 60 forward primers for TCR Vbeta segments and 13 reverse primers for TCR Jbeta segments was used. The CDR3 region of rearranged TCR beta genes was amplified from genomic DNA by a multiplex PCR assay. Amplified TCR beta libraries were sequenced as 87-base-pair reads on the Illumina HiSeq System. The source study handled its data this way. Across the 500 to 750 repertoires, a later analysis counted around 80 million unique TCR beta chains, 8.5 million to 12 million of which were shared by at least two donors. A nearest-neighbor algorithm error-corrected the raw reads and collapsed the reads into unique sequences, merging closely related sequences to remove PCR and sequencing errors. CDR3 sequences were aligned to IMGT reference sequences to assign V, D and J gene segments. Each retained sequence needed at least a six-nucleotide match to both a V gene segment and a J gene segment. Rearrangements were called productive when the CDR3 lacked stop codons and stayed in frame with V and J; all others were non-productive. CDR3 was defined according to IMGT convention as the region running from the second conserved V-encoded cysteine to the conserved J-encoded phenylalanine. The earlier analysis of about 570 of the donors excluded any sequence lacking an unambiguous match to a single V gene segment. In an earlier analysis of roughly 600 of the donors, a V segment was called functional when productive rearrangements were above 56.7%, and segregating when the standard deviation between donors exceeded 5%. To diagnose cytomegalovirus status from the catalog of TCR beta chain sequences, a statistical classification framework was built. In a later analysis, V and J genes were assigned by comparing TCR nucleotide sequences against IMGT/GENE-DB human TR gene sequences. A later analysis assigned CDR3 sequences and most-parsimonious VDJ recombination scenarios with the TCRdist pipeline. In a later analysis, every TCR beta chain was defined by the combination of its CDR3 amino acid sequence and its V-gene family, and reads without a unique V-gene family were dropped. In a later analysis, nearly 600 highly shared, low-generation-probability nucleotide sequences were removed to address suspected cross-contamination and a sequencing artifact. For each public chain, a later analysis derived a clonal expansion index from normalized ranks of inferred template counts within each repertoire. Generation probabilities in a later analysis came from a VDJ recombination model fitted to out-of-frame rearrangements, and those results were checked against IGoR. Hypergeometric tests were used in a later analysis to score TCR-TCR, TCR-HLA and TCR-CMV co-occurrence, with a repertoire-size bias correction applied to the TCR pairs. False discovery rates were estimated in a later analysis by permuting HLA or CMV assignments 20 times. In a later analysis, co-occurring TCRs were grouped using DBSCAN, and TCRdist sequence similarity was added for clustering within HLA-allele-positive subsets. Co-occurrence clustering excluded repertoires with fewer than 30,000 or more than 120,000 public chains, plus five with anomalous nucleotide sharing. This immuneACCESS table, as held by TCRdb, lists in-frame sequences with V and J called but not all clones. Of the missing ones, under half trace to an unresolved V gene in checked studies; the others have no known cause. V, J and clone size reflect that table, while D and trimming were determined from the DNA. This sample holds fewer than 200,000 clones; around 82% were observed only once. About 1.6% of the sample is taken by the ten largest.

On this clone: Its antigen is still unknown. Base qualities are not provided; no much larger clone lies one nucleotide away.

Sequenced sample: PBMCs. The chain is assembled from TRBV5-1 and TRBJ1-5; TRBD1 fits 9 bases in the junction. The TCR sequence derives from a male donor in good health and CMV-seronegative. CDR3 protein: CASSTGQGSNQPQHF. The base sequence is TGCGCCAGCAGCACAGGACAGGGGAGCAATCAGCCCCAGCATTTT.